The subject of this entry is one T cell receptor beta chain. This entry belongs to a study of blood T cell repertoires in COVID-19. For the study at large: Donors in the United States, Italy and Spain gave samples during acute or convalescent COVID-19. The cDNA or gDNA used as material had been derived from T cells, B-cell-depleted T cells, or PBMCs.

Between the trimmed V and J ends, which lost 11 bases and 9 bases, there was a span of 35 bases. Per germline, CDR1 WNHNN and CDR2 SYGVQD (reference sequence). The CDR3 loop spans 18 amino acids. In the original workflow: Nucleated cell number was recorded as an estimate derived from reference gene primer amplification. Libraries were prepared by immunoSEQ multiplex PCR; TCRdb keeps only in-frame clonotypes and omits some of them. D and trimming come from the DNA, and the V and J calls and clone size come from that table. The table includes 50,000 to 55,000 clones, roughly 89% detected once. This chain uses TRBV10-1 with TRBJ2-1, with a tentative D call TRBD2 (5 bases). The sequenced material came from peripheral blood. This receptor was taken from a man over 45 with acute or convalescent COVID-19. CDR3 DNA: TGCGCCCCAACACGGGTCCCTTGGAGGTCCTATTATGTGGTTGAGCAGTTCTTC. Translating it yields CAPTRVPWRSYYVVEQFF.